A single sample is the source of the 8 T cell receptor beta chains below, sequenced in a study of radiotherapy plus CTLA-4 blockade in lung cancer. Assay: immunoSEQ multiplex PCR; the TCRdb copy retains only in-frame clones and omits some. Of approximately 41,000 clones detected, roughly 75% appear once; the ten largest clones hold around 9.6%. Specimen: peripheral blood, collected from a patient treated with radiotherapy plus ipilimumab. The receptors derive from a human donor with non-small cell lung cancer who had stable disease on radiotherapy plus ipilimumab.

This clone was picked up one time. The rearrangement joins TRBV5-1 to TRBJ1-1; 9 bases fit TRBD1. V shed 3 bases and J 2 bases; nucleotides not matched to a gene: 5. Germline lookup yields CDR1 SGHRS and CDR2 YFSETQ. The CDR3 runs 15 residues. DNA for the CDR3: TGCGCCAGCAGCTCTTACAGGGGGCTAAACACTGAAGCTTTCTTT. Protein: CASSSYRGLNTEAFF.

The chain joins TRBV5-1 to TRBJ1-2; weak D call: TRBD1 (5 bases). V was cut by 1 base and J by 8 bases, with 9 bases left in between. CDR1 and CDR2 (germline): SGHRS, YFSETQ. This CDR3 is built from 12 residues. This CDR3 reads CASSLQGYGYTF. CDR3 in DNA: TGCGCCAGCAGCTTGCAGGGTTACGGCTACACCTTC.

For this clone: Different DNA sequences within this sample yield the same CDR3. This sequence joins TRBV6-4 and TRBJ2-2, with D perhaps matching TRBD1 (5 bases). V gave up 5 bases and J gave up 4 bases, with 11 bases separating them. Germline loops: CDR1 MRHNA, CDR2 SNTAGT. The CDR3 is 14 residues long. The CDR3 protein is CASSSPGFTGELFF. CDR3 nucleotide sequence: TGTGCCAGCAGTAGCCCAGGGTTCACCGGGGAGCTGTTTTTT.

This sequence joins TRBV5-4 and TRBJ1-2; no firm D call. The CDR3 is made up of 13 amino acids. Germline V CDR1 and CDR2: SGHNT, YYREEE (reference sequence). The V and J ends lost 2 bases and 8 bases respectively, with 13 bases between them. The CDR3 loop is CASSFEVGRGYTF. As DNA, the CDR3 is TGTGCCAGCAGCTTTGAAGTTGGGCGCGGCTACACCTTC.

This clone was seen just once. J is TRBJ2-7 and V is TRBV5-6; 7 bases are a match to TRBD1. This CDR3 is built from 12 residues. The junction had 4 bases not matched to a gene; V was cut back by 4 bases and J by 6 bases. Looked up from germline, CDR1 is SGHDT and CDR2 is YYEEEE. CDR3 sequence reads: CASSGTDPEQYF. Here the CDR3 DNA reads TGTGCCAGCAGCGGGACAGACCCCGAGCAGTACTTC.

The V and J genes are TRBV18 and TRBJ2-5; 7 nucleotides match TRBD2. The CDR3 spans 15 residues. Germline assignment: CDR1 KGHSH and CDR2 LQKENI. J gave up 5 bases and V 0 bases, and 6 bases lay outside the gene matches. In DNA form, the CDR3 reads TGTGCCAGCTCACCACCGGGGGGGAATAGCGAGACCCAGTACTTC. Its protein product is CASSPPGGNSETQYF.

The chain combines TRBV29-1 with TRBJ1-5; D call uncertain. The CDR3 spans 15 residues. V was trimmed by 2 bases and J by 10 bases, leaving 21 bases between them. Germline assignment: CDR1 SQVTM and CDR2 ANQGSEA. CDR3 bases: TGCAGCGTTGAATTTTGGTGGAGGGATAGGTCCCCCCAGCATTTT. This sequence encodes CSVEFWWRDRSPQHF.

V is TRBV13 and J is TRBJ2-5; 8 nucleotides align to TRBD2. Germline V gene data show CDR1 as PRHDT and CDR2 as FYEKMQ (reference sequence). V lost 2 bases and J lost 2; bases outside the gene matches: 4. This CDR3 is built from 15 residues. The CDR3: CASSLKGGGQETQYF. The CDR3 DNA is TGTGCCAGCAGCTTAAAGGGCGGGGGGCAAGAGACCCAGTACTTC.